These T cell receptor beta chains were read from a single sample in a study of T-cell reconstitution after alpha-beta-depleted transplantation in children. Each CDR3 protein gets one entry after TCRdb re-called the PCR reads with MiXCR. This sample carries approximately 97,000 distinct CDR3 sequences, approximately 6% of them seen once, and the ten largest clones take about 6.1%. The sample was PBMCs, mostly from graft donor cells, taken 60 days after TCRalphabeta/CD19-depleted stem cell transplant. All receptors come from a female patient between 2 and 15 years old who had a stem cell transplant for Fanconi anemia, so the T cells may come from the graft donor. CDR3s include the opening cysteine and the closing phenylalanine or tryptophan. D genes are given only for firm matches. Clone size, where shown, is once, few, many, or a class for clones that have expanded.

TRBJ2-2,many,TRBD2,17,TRBV3-1,CASSQFGRLAGTGELFF,TGTGCCAGCAGCCAATTCGGCCGACTAGCGGGCACCGGGGAGCTGTTTTTT
TRBJ2-3,many,.,18,TRBV5-1,CASSLVVGGRGGTDTQYF,TGCGCCAGCAGCTTGGTCGTCGGGGGGCGCGGAGGCACAGATACGCAGTATTTT
TRBJ2-7,.,.,18,TRBV18,CASSPQLWTDRGFYEQYF,TGTGCCAGCTCACCGCAACTTTGGACAGACCGGGGGTTTTACGAGCAGTACTTC
TRBJ1-5,few,.,19,TRBV5-1,CASSLDLRWGDYSNQPQHF,TGCGCCAGCAGCTTGGACCTCAGGTGGGGGGACTATAGCAATCAGCCCCAGCATTTT
TRBJ2-7,many,.,11,TRBV2,CASSEGPSQYF,TGTGCCAGCAGTGAAGGACCCTCGCAGTACTTC
TRBJ1-2,few,TRBD1,15,TRBV6-2/TRBV6-3,CASSRPGTGNYGYTF,TGTGCCAGCAGTCGTCCCGGGACAGGGAACTATGGCTACACCTTC
TRBJ1-4,few,.,16,TRBV7-9,CASSPRGGGTNEKLFF,TGTGCCAGCAGCCCACGGGGGGGAGGAACTAATGAAAAACTGTTTTTT
TRBJ2-1,few,TRBD2,15,TRBV12-3/TRBV12-4,CASRTRLAGYNEQFF,TGTGCCAGCAGAACCCGACTAGCGGGCTACAATGAGCAGTTCTTC
TRBJ1-1,.,.,14,TRBV6-1,CASSAQAANTEAFF,TGTGCCAGCAGTGCCCAGGCCGCGAACACTGAAGCTTTCTTT
TRBJ2-7,many,.,14,TRBV12-3/TRBV12-4,CASSFGPASYEQYF,TGTGCCAGCAGTTTTGGCCCTGCCTCCTACGAGCAGTACTTC
TRBJ2-7,.,.,13,TRBV10-3,CAIRTTHSYEQYF,TGTGCCATCAGGACTACCCACTCCTACGAGCAGTACTTC
TRBJ2-7,many,TRBD1,14,TRBV4-2,CASSQAGGSYEQYF,TGTGCCAGCAGCCAAGCAGGGGGCTCCTACGAGCAGTACTTC
TRBJ1-1,many,.,15,TRBV4-1,CASSPEDTPNTEAFF,TGCGCCAGCAGCCCTGAGGACACTCCGAACACTGAAGCTTTCTTT
TRBJ2-1,many,TRBD2,14,TRBV5-1,CASKLAGGFNEQFF,TGCGCCAGCAAACTAGCGGGAGGCTTCAATGAGCAGTTCTTC
TRBJ2-2,many,.,13,TRBV20-1,CSATPANTGELFF,TGCAGTGCCACCCCGGCTAACACCGGGGAGCTGTTTTTT
TRBJ2-7,.,TRBD1,15,TRBV3-1,CASSQWTGLSYEQYF,TGTGCCAGCAGCCAGTGGACAGGGTTGTCCTACGAGCAGTACTTC
TRBJ2-7,.,.,16,TRBV2,CASSEDMGGASYEQYF,TGTGCCAGCAGTGAAGATATGGGGGGCGCATCCTACGAGCAGTACTTC
TRBJ2-1,few,TRBD2,16,TRBV12-3/TRBV12-4,CASIFRLAGGPDEQFF,TGTGCCAGCATTTTTCGTCTAGCGGGAGGGCCGGATGAGCAGTTCTTC
TRBJ1-1,many,.,15,TRBV29-1,CSVGGYGQGRTEAFF,TGCAGCGTTGGCGGATATGGGCAGGGAAGGACTGAAGCTTTCTTT
TRBJ2-1,many,.,17,TRBV3-1,CASSQVRQGKGYNEQFF,TGTGCCAGCAGCCAAGTTCGCCAGGGTAAGGGCTACAATGAGCAGTTCTTC
TRBJ1-3,.,.,16,TRBV18,CASSKPTGLSGNTIYF,TGTGCCAGCTCAAAGCCGACAGGACTCTCTGGAAACACCATATATTTT
TRBJ2-7,many,TRBD1,12,TRBV20-1,CSAHGQGYEQYF,TGCAGTGCTCACGGACAGGGGTACGAGCAGTACTTC
TRBJ2-7,few,.,14,TRBV18,CASSRLSTDYEQYF,TGTGCCAGCTCGCGGCTATCTACCGATTACGAGCAGTACTTC
TRBJ2-4,many,.,13,TRBV7-9,CASSFPARNIQYF,TGTGCCAGCAGCTTCCCCGCGAGAAACATTCAGTACTTC
TRBJ1-2,many,TRBD1,15,TRBV2,CASSESDRGNYGYTF,TGTGCCAGCAGTGAATCGGACAGGGGCAACTATGGCTACACCTTC
TRBJ1-1,.,.,14,TRBV28,CASSPLRENTEAFF,TGTGCCAGCAGTCCACTCAGGGAGAACACTGAAGCTTTCTTT
TRBJ2-1,many,.,14,TRBV28,CASSLWASDSEQFF,TGTGCCAGCAGTTTATGGGCTAGCGATAGTGAGCAGTTCTTC
TRBJ2-3,many,.,15,TRBV20-1,CSARGREGGTDTQYF,TGCAGTGCTAGGGGGCGCGAGGGAGGCACAGATACGCAGTATTTT
TRBJ2-7,few,.,15,TRBV5-1,CASSLVGGRYYEQYF,TGCGCCAGCAGCTTGGTGGGTGGTAGGTACTACGAGCAGTACTTC
TRBJ2-7,few,TRBD1,13,TRBV10-3,CAISPYDRGRGYF,TGTGCCATCAGCCCTTATGACAGGGGGCGCGGGTACTTC
TRBJ2-1,.,TRBD2,17,TRBV18,CASSPRTGLASYNEQFF,TGTGCCAGCTCACCACGAACGGGACTAGCGTCCTACAATGAGCAGTTCTTC
TRBJ2-3,many,TRBD2,14,TRBV7-3,CASSLAGGGDTQYF,TGTGCCAGCTCCCTAGCGGGAGGCGGGGATACGCAGTATTTT
TRBJ2-2,.,TRBD1,16,TRBV6-1,CASSEIRDRGAGELFF,TGTGCCAGCAGTGAAATTAGGGACAGGGGGGCCGGGGAGCTGTTTTTT
TRBJ2-2,many,.,13,TRBV29-1,CSVEAPNTGELFF,TGCAGCGTTGAAGCACCCAACACCGGGGAGCTGTTTTTT
TRBJ1-1,many,.,13,TRBV27,CASSFLLEGRAFF,TGTGCCAGCAGTTTCCTACTCGAGGGGAGAGCTTTCTTT
TRBJ1-4,.,.,17,TRBV5-1,CASSFRSPGTINEKLFF,TGCGCCAGCAGCTTCAGGTCCCCAGGCACAATTAATGAAAAACTGTTTTTT
TRBJ1-4,many,.,13,TRBV15,CATSRSTNEKLFF,TGTGCCACCAGCCGGTCAACTAATGAAAAACTGTTTTTT
TRBJ1-2,many,.,15,TRBV7-9,CASSLWDPDLYGYTF,TGTGCCAGCAGCTTATGGGACCCGGACTTGTATGGCTACACCTTC
TRBJ1-2,.,.,13,TRBV6-2/TRBV6-3,CASNYDRLYGYTF,TGTGCCAGCAACTATGACAGACTATATGGCTACACCTTC
TRBJ2-3,.,.,15,TRBV5-1,CASSLDAISTDTQYF,TGCGCCAGCAGCTTGGATGCAATATCCACAGATACGCAGTATTTT
TRBJ2-1,.,TRBD2,19,TRBV11-2,CASSLLSSGGGLSYNEQFF,TGTGCCAGCAGCTTACTTTCTAGCGGGGGAGGGCTCTCCTACAATGAGCAGTTCTTC